This is a list of T cell receptor beta chains from one sample in a study of human versus mouse CDR3 diversity and MHC coevolution. Here immunoSEQ multiplex PCR was the method, and the copy in TCRdb shows in-frame clones only, minus some. The sample records tens of thousands of clones, around 92% being singletons. The sample was naive CD4+ T cells from blood. The receptors were gathered from a person aged 25 to 75 in good health. CDR3s include the opening cysteine and the closing phenylalanine or tryptophan. Each record gives: J gene, clone size, V gene, D gene, CDR3 DNA, CDR3 protein. D genes are given only for firm matches. Clone size appears in some rows only: once, few, many, or a class for an expanded clone.

TRBJ1-2	.	TRBV6-5	TRBD1	TGTGCCAGCAGTTACTCACAGGGGAGGGGCTACACCTTC	CASSYSQGRGYTF
TRBJ1-1	.	TRBV5-1	.	TGCGCCAGCAGCTTTAGAAGGACAGTGTCTATGAACACTGAAGCTTTCTTT	CASSFRRTVSMNTEAFF
TRBJ2-6	once	TRBV5-1	.	TGCGCCAGCAGTCTCCCTGTGGGCGTTGGGGCCAACGTCCTGACTTTC	CASSLPVGVGANVLTF
TRBJ1-4	few	TRBV19	.	TGTGCCAGTAGTATAAGACAGCTTAATGAAAAACTGTTTTTT	CASSIRQLNEKLFF
TRBJ1-1	.	TRBV4-1	.	TGCGCCAGCAGCCAAGTTAGGGGATTGACGAACACTGAAGCTTTCTTT	CASSQVRGLTNTEAFF
TRBJ2-7	.	TRBV5-1	TRBD1	TGCGCCAGCAGCCCGAGACCGGGACAGGGGGGTTACGAGCAGTACTTC	CASSPRPGQGGYEQYF
TRBJ1-1	.	TRBV18	TRBD1	TGTGCCAGCTCACCAAGAGACAGGGTCACTGAAGCTTTCTTT	CASSPRDRVTEAFF
TRBJ2-1	.	TRBV10-3	.	TGTGCCATCCAGGGGGCGGGAGGGCCCTACAATGAGCAGTTCTTC	CAIQGAGGPYNEQFF
TRBJ1-2	.	TRBV6-1	TRBD1	TGTGCCAGCAGTGACCGACAGGGCGGCTATGGCTACACCTTC	CASSDRQGGYGYTF
TRBJ1-5	.	TRBV6-6	TRBD1	TGTGCCAGCAGACCCGGACAGGGAGCCGGTCAGCCCCAGCATTTT	CASRPGQGAGQPQHF
TRBJ2-7	.	TRBV6-4	TRBD2	TGTGCCAGCGAGCAGGGCGGGAGTCTATACGAGCAGTACTTC	CASEQGGSLYEQYF
TRBJ1-1	.	TRBV28	.	TGTGCCAGCAAAGAGATGAACACTGAAGCTTTCTTT	CASKEMNTEAFF
TRBJ2-1	once	TRBV29-1	.	TGCAGCGTTGTAGGTCGGGAGTATATGAATGAGCAGTTCTTC	CSVVGREYMNEQFF
TRBJ2-7	.	TRBV20-1	.	TGCAGTGCTAGGGTTCACTACGAGCAGTACTTC	CSARVHYEQYF
TRBJ2-5	.	TRBV18	.	TGTGCCAGCACACTGGGCCTCCAAGAGACCCAGTACTTC	CASTLGLQETQYF
TRBJ2-7	.	TRBV7-9	TRBD2	TGTGCCAGCAGCTCCAGCGGGGGGCCCTACGAGCAGTACTTC	CASSSSGGPYEQYF
TRBJ1-3	few	TRBV6-1	.	TGTGCCAGCAGTAACGGGATATTACGAGGAAACACCATATATTTT	CASSNGILRGNTIYF
TRBJ1-1	.	TRBV6-1	TRBD1	TGTGCCAGCAGCGGACAGGGAAACACTGAAGCTTTCTTT	CASSGQGNTEAFF
TRBJ1-6	once	TRBV19	.	TGTGCCAGTAGTTCCAAGGGGCCCCCCGGCTCCTATAATTCACCCCTCCACTTT	CASSSKGPPGSYNSPLHF
TRBJ1-4	.	TRBV6-5	TRBD1	TGTGCCAGCAGAATTACAGGGGCGGAAGAAAAACTGTTTTTT	CASRITGAEEKLFF
TRBJ1-1	.	TRBV28	.	TGTGCTACAGGGTGGGGAAAAACTGAAGCTTTCTTT	CATGWGKTEAFF
TRBJ2-3	.	TRBV5-5	.	TGTGCCAGCAGCTTGGCGACTCACACAGATACGCAGTATTTT	CASSLATHTDTQYF
TRBJ2-2	.	TRBV19	TRBD1	TGTGCCAGTAGTATCAGCACAGGGGGCAACACCGGGGAGCTGTTTTTT	CASSISTGGNTGELFF
TRBJ2-2	.	TRBV27	TRBD1	TGTGCCAGCAGTTTATCGAAGGGACAGGGGAACACCGGGGAGCTGTTTTTT	CASSLSKGQGNTGELFF
TRBJ2-3	.	TRBV5-1	.	TGCGCCAGCAGCAATGGACTATCGACAGATACGCAGTATTTT	CASSNGLSTDTQYF
TRBJ2-1	.	TRBV19	.	TGTGCCAGTAGTATTAAGAGGGGGACAAGTCACGGTGAGCAGTTCTTC	CASSIKRGTSHGEQFF
TRBJ2-7	.	TRBV30	.	TGTGCCTGGAGTGAATGGGACACAGCCTACGAGCAGTACTTC	CAWSEWDTAYEQYF
TRBJ1-1	.	TRBV28	.	TGTGCCAGCAGACGAGAACAGGCGATGAACACTGAAGCTTTCTTT	CASRREQAMNTEAFF
TRBJ2-3	few	TRBV19	.	TGTGCCAGTACCCAGTTCTGGTGGGGCTCAGATACGCAGTATTTT	CASTQFWWGSDTQYF
TRBJ2-3	.	TRBV10-1	TRBD2	TGCGCCAGCAGTTCCGGGACTAGCGGGAGGCCAGATACGCAGTATTTT	CASSSGTSGRPDTQYF
TRBJ2-1	once	TRBV11-2	TRBD2	TGTGCCAGCAGCTTAAGACTAGCGGGGGGGTTGGATGAGCAGTTCTTC	CASSLRLAGGLDEQFF
TRBJ1-2	.	TRBV6-5	.	TGTGCCAGCAGTCCCGACAGAGCAGCGCCCTATGGCTACACCTTC	CASSPDRAAPYGYTF
TRBJ1-1	few	TRBV7-3	.	TGTGCCAGCAGCCAACAGGAGAACACTGAAGCTTTCTTT	CASSQQENTEAFF
TRBJ1-2	.	TRBV25-1	TRBD1	TGTGCCAGCAGTGAACCGGGGACAGGGCGCTATGGCTACACCTTC	CASSEPGTGRYGYTF
TRBJ1-4	.	TRBV20-1	.	TGCAGTGCTAGAGGGCAGGGAAAACTGTTTTTT	CSARGQGKLFF
TRBJ2-1	.	TRBV4-2	.	TGTGCCAGCAGCCAAGCGCGAGGGTACGGTGAGCAGTTCTTC	CASSQARGYGEQFF
TRBJ2-3	.	TRBV7-9	TRBD1	TGTGCCAGCAGCCCAAAGGACAGGGGCTTTAAATTT	CASSPKDRGFKF
TRBJ2-5	.	TRBV18	TRBD1	TGTGCCAGCTCACCGCCAAATACAGGGGGCGAGGAGACCCAGTACTTC	CASSPPNTGGEETQYF
TRBJ1-6	once	TRBV11-2	.	TGTGCCAGCAGCAGATATCCGGCGGGGGGCGGTTCACCCCTCCACTTT	CASSRYPAGGGSPLHF
TRBJ1-3	.	TRBV30	.	TGTGCCTGGAGTGTATGGCCAAAGGGGCCCTCTGGAAACACCATATATTTT	CAWSVWPKGPSGNTIYF
TRBJ2-3	.	TRBV6-4	TRBD2	TGTGCCAGCAGTGCCGGGCTAGCGGGAACCGGCACAGATACGCAGTATTTT	CASSAGLAGTGTDTQYF
TRBJ1-2	.	TRBV18	TRBD1	TGTGCCAGCTCGGGAGCGGGACAGGGCTATGGCTACACCTTC	CASSGAGQGYGYTF
TRBJ1-1	.	TRBV28	TRBD1	TGTGCCAGCGGAAACAGGGGGGAGAACACTGAAGCTTTCTTT	CASGNRGENTEAFF
TRBJ2-7	.	TRBV6-1	.	TGTGCCAGTTCCGGGAGAACCTACGAGCAGTACTTC	CASSGRTYEQYF
TRBJ1-6	.	TRBV7-9	.	TGTGCCAGCAGCGAGGACAGTCTTCTGTCACCCCTCCACTTT	CASSEDSLLSPLHF